The 29 T cell receptor beta chains below were found in one sample sequenced in a study of metastatic and nonmetastatic thyroid tumors. Among the patients, none had received any treatment before thyroid surgery. TCRdb re-clonotyped the PCR reads through MiXCR. Of approximately 30,000 clones detected, roughly 17% appear once; the ten largest clones hold over 3.5%. The sequenced sample was blood. The receptors were gathered from a female donor with papillary thyroid cancer or a benign thyroid nodule (not recorded which). Some clones in this sample may be carry-over from other donors' samples.

This clone has a count of ten or more. The genes are TRBV5-6 and TRBJ1-3; D gene unclear. Germline V gene data show CDR1 as SGHDT and CDR2 as YYEEEE. This CDR3 comprises 15 residues. The V gene lost 4 bases and the J gene lost 0 bases, with 11 bases spanning the gap. The CDR3 loop is CASSPKTSSGNTIYF. The CDR3 region has the DNA TGTGCCAGCAGCCCGAAGACCTCCTCTGGAAACACCATATATTTT.

This clone has just a few counts. The J gene is TRBJ2-7, the V gene TRBV5-1, with D possibly TRBD2 on 5 matching bases. CDR1 and CDR2 (germline): SGHRS, YFSETQ. The CDR3 extends over 14 amino acids. Between the trimmed V and J ends, which lost 0 bases and 2 bases, there was a span of 9 bases. The CDR3 sequence: CASSLGVLAYEQYF. DNA of the CDR3: TGCGCCAGCAGCTTGGGGGTACTAGCCTACGAGCAGTACTTC.

By share, this clone counts as medium-sized (0.01 to 0.1%). The chain has TRBV27 and TRBJ1-5; D unclear. Germline CDR1 and CDR2: MNHEY and SMNVEV (reference sequence). Trimming took off 6 bases at V and 5 bases at J, with 8 bases between the two ends. The CDR3 has 12 amino acids. As DNA, the CDR3 is TGTGCCAGCAGGCCCAGTGATCAGCCCCAGCATTTT. Translation: CASRPSDQPQHF.

This clone was recorded at least ten times. The J gene is TRBJ2-5, the V gene TRBV11-2; D remains unclear. Looked up from germline, CDR1 is SGHAT and CDR2 is FQNNGV. The CDR3 contains 13 residues. Trimming stripped 0 bases from V and 2 bases from J, with 4 bases between. In DNA form, the CDR3 reads TGTGCCAGCAGCTTAGATACGCAAGAGACCCAGTACTTC. It translates to CASSLDTQETQYF.

The sample holds many counts of this clone. This rearrangement joins TRBV19 to TRBJ2-6; 9 nucleotides line up with TRBD1. Germline loops: CDR1 LNHDA, CDR2 SQIVND (reference sequence). J was trimmed by 0 bases and V by 4 bases; bases with no gene match: 10. CDR3 size: 19 residues. CDR3 nucleotides: TGTGCCAGTAGTACATGGGGGACAGGGTTCTACTCTGGGGCCAACGTCCTGACTTTC. Translation: CASSTWGTGFYSGANVLTF.

This clone was counted ten times or more. The chain carries TRBV5-4 and TRBJ2-7; 9 bases map to TRBD2. V lost 0 bases to trimming and J lost 5 bases; unmatched junction nucleotides: 15. This CDR3 has 18 residues. Germline lookup yields CDR1 SGHNT and CDR2 YYREEE (reference sequence). CDR3 coding DNA: TGTGCCAGCAGCTTGGGGCAGGTGGCGGGAGGGCCGGGTGACGAGCAGTACTTC. Residues: CASSLGQVAGGPGDEQYF.

This clone was picked up many times. CDR3 nucleotide sequence: TGTGCCAGCAGCGCACTAGCGGGTCAAGAGACCCAGTACTTC. Its protein is CASSALAGQETQYF. The chain couples TRBV9 to TRBJ2-5; 9 bases are shared with TRBD2. Looked up from germline, CDR1 is SGDLS and CDR2 is YYNGEE. This CDR3 has 14 residues. The trim removed 3 bases at V and 2 bases at J, leaving 2 bases unmatched.

This clone turned up a few times. This sequence joins TRBV12-3 or TRBV12-4 and TRBJ2-2; possibly TRBD2 for D (6 bases). This CDR3 region has 17 residues. Trimming removed 5 bases at V and 4 bases at J, with 20 bases between. CDR3 residues: CASSGGVKRISTGELFF. The CDR3, as DNA: TGTGCCAGCAGTGGAGGGGTGAAGCGGATCTCCACCGGGGAGCTGTTTTTT.

This clone has at least ten counts. V usage is TRBV6-1 and J usage is TRBJ1-6; D possibly corresponds to TRBD1 (5 bases). The germline gives CDR1 MNHNS, CDR2 SASEGT. The length of the CDR3 is 17 residues. The V end lost 2 bases, the J end lost 0 bases, and 11 bases lay between the germline ends. CDR3 sequence: CASSEPAGRSYNSPLHF. In DNA, the CDR3 is TGTGCCAGCAGTGAACCCGCAGGGCGCTCCTATAATTCACCCCTCCACTTT.

This chain joins TRBV6-5 and TRBJ2-2, with D possibly called TRBD1 or TRBD2 (5 bases each). Deletions cut 0 bases from V and 0 bases from J, with 5 bases between. Germline CDR1 MNHEY, CDR2 SVGAGI. This CDR3 is built from 15 residues. The DNA of the CDR3 is TGTGCCAGCAGTTACTCGGGGGCGAACACCGGGGAGCTGTTTTTT. Encoded protein: CASSYSGANTGELFF.

Concerning this clone: Sequence at one end of the junction differs from germline and may be a read error. J is TRBJ1-6 and V is TRBV6-1; 7 nucleotides agree with TRBD1. The germline V gene has CDR1 MNHNS and CDR2 SASEGT. The CDR3 contains 13 residues. CDR3 protein: CDSSDRVNSPLHF. As DNA, the CDR3 is TGTGACAGCAGCGACAGGGTGAACTCACCACTCCACTTT.

Worth noting for this clone: Just one base apart from a much larger clone, this may be a read error. The rearrangement links TRBV20-1 to TRBJ2-5; possibly TRBD1 for D (5 bases). Germline V gives CDR1 DFQATT, CDR2 SNEGSKA (reference sequence). The CDR3 spans 11 residues. The CDR3 nucleotides read TGCAGTGCTGCCAGGGAAGAGAGCCAGTACTTC. It translates to CSAAREESQYF.

About this clone itself: Its ends do not fully match the called genes, so a read error is possible. Here the CDR3 DNA reads TGTTCCATCAGTGAGTCGGCACAGGGTTTTGCGACCCAGTACTTC. The encoded protein is CSISESAQGFATQYF. The rearrangement links TRBV10-3 to TRBJ2-5, with D possibly being TRBD1 (6 bases). From germline, CDR1 is ENHRY and CDR2 SYGVKD. The CDR3 runs 15 residues.

This clone appeared many times. V is TRBV4-1 and J is TRBJ1-1; a possible D gene is TRBD1 (5 bases). Looked up from germline, CDR1 is MGHRA and CDR2 is YSYEKL. The CDR3 is 17 amino acids. V was trimmed by 7 bases and J by 4 bases, leaving 25 bases between them. CDR3 in DNA: TGCGCCAGCAATCTGGGGTACGGGACCGCCAGGAGCACTGAAGCTTTCTTT. It specifies CASNLGYGTARSTEAFF.

This clone was detected only a few times. This chain joins TRBV19 and TRBJ2-2; a possible D gene is TRBD1 (6 bases). The CDR3 length is 14 residues. The V gene's germline CDR1 is LNHDA and CDR2 SQIVND (reference sequence). Trimming removed 7 bases at V and 7 bases at J, with 16 bases between. The CDR3 DNA is TGTGCCAGTACCGGACAGAGCGTAGACGGGGAGCTGTTTTTT. Translated, it gives CASTGQSVDGELFF.

This clone was recorded at least ten times. V gene TRBV19 combines with J gene TRBJ1-5, with 7 bases that match TRBD1. CDR1 is LNHDA, CDR2 SQIVND, per germline (reference sequence). Trimming took 6 bases from V and 0 from J; bases not matched to a gene: 5. The CDR3 sequence is 15 residues long. CDR3 sequence reads: CASRIQGISNQPQHF. The CDR3 DNA reads as TGTGCCAGTAGGATACAGGGGATTAGCAATCAGCCCCAGCATTTT.

This clone came up once. This chain joins TRBV20-1 and TRBJ1-2, with 8 bases aligning to TRBD1. This CDR3 has 15 amino acids. CDR1 DFQATT and CDR2 SNEGSKA come from the germline V gene (reference sequence). After removal of 4 bases from V and 6 bases from J, the junction contained 13 bases not matched to a gene. The DNA of the CDR3 is TGCAGTGCTATTCCCCCGGGACAGGTTCTTCATGGCTACACCTTC. It codes for CSAIPPGQVLHGYTF.

This clone was recorded at least ten times. The genes are TRBV30 and TRBJ2-7, with no clear D. Germline loops: CDR1 GTSNPN, CDR2 SVGIG (reference sequence). Trimming left V 1 base short and J 11 bases short, with 12 bases between. The CDR3 extends over 11 amino acids. For the CDR3, the DNA is TGTGCCTGGAGTGCATCAGGTTTTAAGTACTTC. The encoded protein is CAWSASGFKYF.

This chain links TRBV20-1 with TRBJ2-3; unclear D gene. Per the germline V gene, CDR1 is DFQATT and CDR2 is SNEGSKA (reference sequence). V lost 3 bases and J lost 6, with 16 bases in between. This CDR3 is 14 amino acids long. CDR3: CSARSVGCSDTQYF. DNA of the CDR3: TGCAGTGCTAGGTCCGTCGGTTGTTCGGATACGCAGTATTTT.

This clone appeared many times. The genes are TRBV6-1 and TRBJ1-4; no reliable D call. Trimming shortened V by 6 bases and J by 11 bases, and 22 bases separated the two germline ends. Germline V gives CDR1 MNHNS, CDR2 SASEGT. The CDR3 is made up of 15 amino acids. In DNA form, the CDR3 reads TGTGCCAGCAGGGCCCTCGATTTAACCGAAGACAAACTGTTTTTT. The encoded protein is CASRALDLTEDKLFF.

The rearrangement uses TRBV28 and TRBJ2-1; D is unclear. The CDR3 sequence is 14 residues long. In germline, CDR1 is MDHEN, CDR2 SYDVKM. V lost 7 bases and J lost 0, with 10 bases in between. The CDR3 DNA reads as TGTGCCAGCACCCGGACCGCCTCCTACAATGAGCAGTTCTTC. Translation gives CASTRTASYNEQFF. Together with reference TRBV28 and TRBJ2-1, the CDR3 gives the full variable domain: DVKVTQSSRYLVKRTGEKVFLECVQDMDHENMFWYRQDPGLGLRLIYFSYDVKMKEKGDIPEGYSVSREKKERFSLILESASTNQTSMYLCASTRTASYNEQFFGPGTRLTVL.

This clone showed up many times. The chain combines TRBV5-1 with TRBJ2-7; 7 bases fit TRBD2. The ends lost 0 bases at V and 4 bases at J; junction bases unmatched: 10. CDR1 is SGHRS and CDR2 is YFSETQ in the germline V gene. The CDR3 is made up of 16 amino acids. The CDR3 loop is CASSLAPAGFSYEQYF. The CDR3 coding sequence is TGCGCCAGCAGCTTGGCCCCAGCGGGGTTCTCTTACGAGCAGTACTTC.

J is TRBJ2-5 and V is TRBV20-1, with D perhaps matching TRBD1 (5 bases). The length of the CDR3 is 13 residues. V dropped 3 bases and J dropped 5 bases, with 13 bases sitting between them. The germline CDR1 and CDR2 sequences are DFQATT and SNEGSKA (reference sequence). The CDR3 DNA is TGCAGTGCTAGCGGCAGGGCAGTGGAGACCCAGTACTTC. Translation: CSASGRAVETQYF.

This clone was counted only a few times. The CDR3, as DNA: TGTGCCAGCAGTTACGGGTTGGTAGGGAACTACGAGCAGTACTTC. Its protein is CASSYGLVGNYEQYF. The chain joins TRBV6-2 or TRBV6-3 to TRBJ2-7; no definite D call. Germline loops: CDR1 MNHEY, CDR2 SVGEGT. This CDR3 is 15 amino acids long. Deletions cut 2 bases from V and 3 bases from J, with 14 bases between.

This clone has ten or more counts. This chain uses TRBV20-1 with TRBJ2-1; 10 positions agree with TRBD2. This CDR3 comprises 16 residues. Trimming took 0 bases from V and 2 from J; bases not matched to a gene: 4. Looked up from germline, CDR1 is DFQATT and CDR2 is SNEGSKA (reference sequence). CDR3 bases: TGCAGTGCTAGAGAGAGGACTAGCGGAACCTACAATGAGCAGTTCTTC. Protein: CSARERTSGTYNEQFF.

This clone has ten or more counts. V usage is TRBV20-1 and J usage is TRBJ1-5, with D tentatively TRBD1 (6 bases). V lost 4 bases to trimming and J lost 1 base, with 17 bases between them. The germline gives CDR1 DFQATT, CDR2 SNEGSKA (reference sequence). CDR3 size: 16 residues. The CDR3 region is CSAIISTGLSNQPQHF. CDR3 nucleotide sequence: TGCAGTGCTATTATTAGCACAGGGTTAAGCAATCAGCCCCAGCATTTT.

The chain recombines TRBV25-1 with TRBJ1-2, with D possibly being TRBD1 (5 bases). Trimming left V 7 bases short and J 7 bases short, with 16 bases between. CDR3 length: 13 amino acids. Looked up from germline, CDR1 is MGHDK and CDR2 is SYGVNS. DNA for the CDR3: TGTGCCAGCATTGCCCAGGGCTCCGTTGGCTACACCTTC. This translates into CASIAQGSVGYTF.

This clone was recorded at least ten times. This chain connects TRBV7-2 to TRBJ2-3; possibly TRBD2 for D (6 bases). From germline, CDR1 is SGHTA and CDR2 FQGNSA. The CDR3 runs 16 residues. V was pared by 5 bases and J by 4 bases, with 19 bases between. CDR3 in amino acids: CASSRYSGELADTQYF. DNA of the CDR3: TGTGCCAGCAGCAGGTATAGCGGAGAACTGGCAGATACGCAGTATTTT.

The table lists this clone with many counts. The chain couples TRBV7-1 to TRBJ2-3; 14 bases map to TRBD2. TRBV7-1 is an ORF for which the function is uncertain. The CDR3 is 19 amino acids. V lost 3 bases and J lost 4; bases outside the gene matches: 12. Here the CDR3 reads CASSSRLAGGPFFADTQYF. The CDR3 bases are TGTGCCAGCAGCTCTCGACTAGCGGGAGGGCCGTTCTTTGCAGATACGCAGTATTTT.